The clone carrying this T cell receptor (beta chain) was seen many times. What it binds is unknown. This specimen comes from a study of spatial heterogeneity in lung cancer. Germline trimming cut 5 bases from V and 2 bases from J; bases unmatched to any gene: 1. From germline, CDR1 is SQVTM and CDR2 ANQGSEA. The CDR3 sequence is 12 residues long. Time point meaning: sample taken at primary tumor resection. TCRdb re-derived calls from the 5' RACE reads in MiXCR, one entry per CDR3 protein. The sample lists more than 45,000 distinct CDR3 sequences, roughly 5.2% occurring once. General observations from the study: Ubiquitous expanded tumor TCRs were seen in blood more at resection than at follow-up.

The chain recombines TRBV29-1 with TRBJ2-7, with 9 bases aligning to TRBD1. This clonotype was obtained from a male donor with early-stage non-small cell lung cancer. Sequenced material: PBMCs, taken at surgery. As DNA, the CDR3 is TGCAGCGTTACAGGGGGCGCCTACGAGCAGTACTTC. Translating it yields CSVTGGAYEQYF.